This T cell receptor (beta chain) is from a study of blood T cell repertoires in COVID-19. About the research overall: Donors in the United States, Italy and Spain gave samples during acute or convalescent COVID-19.

The repertoire was sequenced with immunoSEQ multiplex PCR; TCRdb's copy has only in-frame clones and lacks some. The data contain some 240,000 clones, 84% of them singletons. The CDR3 contains 15 residues. Germline CDR1 and CDR2: GTSNPN and SVGIG (reference sequence). The V end was cut by 5 bases, the J end by 0 bases, with 14 bases between. The sequenced sample consisted of peripheral blood. The sequence came from a woman between 40 and 55 years old who had recovered from COVID-19. The chain uses TRBV30 and TRBJ2-4; possibly TRBD1 for D (6 bases). As DNA, the CDR3 is TGTGCCTGGGGCCGGCAGGGGATAGCCAAAAACATTCAGTACTTC. This sequence encodes CAWGRQGIAKNIQYF.